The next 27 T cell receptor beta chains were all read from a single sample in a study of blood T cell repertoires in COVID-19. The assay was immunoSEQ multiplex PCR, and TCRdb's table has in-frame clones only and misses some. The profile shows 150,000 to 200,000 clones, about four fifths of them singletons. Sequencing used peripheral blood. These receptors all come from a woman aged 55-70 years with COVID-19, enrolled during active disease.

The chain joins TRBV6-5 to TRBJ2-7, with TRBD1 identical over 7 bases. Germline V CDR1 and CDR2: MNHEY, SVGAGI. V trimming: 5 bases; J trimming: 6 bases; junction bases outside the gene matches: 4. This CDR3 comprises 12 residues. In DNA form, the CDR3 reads TGTGCCAGCAGTCCACAGGGGTCCGAGCAGTACGTC. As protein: CASSPQGSEQYV.

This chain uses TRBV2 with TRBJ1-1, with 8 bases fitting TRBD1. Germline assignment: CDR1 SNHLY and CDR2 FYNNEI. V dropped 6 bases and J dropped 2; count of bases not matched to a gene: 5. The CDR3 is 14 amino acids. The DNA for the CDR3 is TGTGCCAGCAGCGCCGGACAGGGTAACACTGAAGCTTTCTTT. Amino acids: CASSAGQGNTEAFF.

The CDR3 is CASSLLSSTDTQYF. CDR3 DNA sequence: TGTGCCAGCAGCCTTCTTTCTAGCACAGATACGCAGTATTTT. V usage is TRBV3-1 (or the pseudogene TRBV3-2) and J usage is TRBJ2-3; D is unresolved. Deletions cut 4 bases from V and 0 bases from J, with 8 bases between. Germline assignment: CDR1 LGHDT and CDR2 YNNKEL (reference sequence). The CDR3 has 14 residues.

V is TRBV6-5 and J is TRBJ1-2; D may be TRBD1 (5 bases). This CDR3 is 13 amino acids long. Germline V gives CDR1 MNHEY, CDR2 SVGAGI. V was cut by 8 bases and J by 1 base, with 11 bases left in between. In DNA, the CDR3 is TGTGCCAGCGAAGACGACAGTAACTATGGCTACACCTTC. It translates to CASEDDSNYGYTF.

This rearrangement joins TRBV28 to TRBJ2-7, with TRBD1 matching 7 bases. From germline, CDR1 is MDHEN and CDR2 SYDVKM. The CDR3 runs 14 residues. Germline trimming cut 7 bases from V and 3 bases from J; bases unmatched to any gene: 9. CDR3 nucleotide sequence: TGTGCCAGCATCACGACAGGGCCCGGCTACGAGCAGTACTTC. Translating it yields CASITTGPGYEQYF. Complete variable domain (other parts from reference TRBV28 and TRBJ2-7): DVKVTQSSRYLVKRTGEKVFLECVQDMDHENMFWYRQDPGLGLRLIYFSYDVKMKEKGDIPEGYSVSREKKERFSLILESASTNQTSMYLCASITTGPGYEQYFGPGTRLTVT.

The chain's CDR3 is CASRSTGGVYNEQFF. CDR3 coding DNA: TGTGCCAGCAGATCGACCGGCGGCGTCTACAATGAGCAGTTCTTC. This sequence joins TRBV7-9 and TRBJ2-1; no definite D call. Germline loops: CDR1 SEHNR, CDR2 FQNEAQ (reference sequence). The CDR3 consists of 15 residues. The ends were cut back, 6 bases at V and 3 bases at J, with 15 bases in the middle.

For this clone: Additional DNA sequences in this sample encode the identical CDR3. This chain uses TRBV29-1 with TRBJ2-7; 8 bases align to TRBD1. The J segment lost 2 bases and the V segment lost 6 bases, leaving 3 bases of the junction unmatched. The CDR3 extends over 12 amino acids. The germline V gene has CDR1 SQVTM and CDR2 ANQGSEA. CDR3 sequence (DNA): TGCAGCGTCTGGACAGGGACCTACGAGCAGTACTTC. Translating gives CSVWTGTYEQYF.

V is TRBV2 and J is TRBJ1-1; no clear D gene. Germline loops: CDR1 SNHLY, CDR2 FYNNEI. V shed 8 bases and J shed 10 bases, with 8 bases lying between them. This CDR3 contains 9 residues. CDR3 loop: CASGLVAFF. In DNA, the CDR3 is TGTGCCAGCGGTCTAGTAGCTTTCTTT.

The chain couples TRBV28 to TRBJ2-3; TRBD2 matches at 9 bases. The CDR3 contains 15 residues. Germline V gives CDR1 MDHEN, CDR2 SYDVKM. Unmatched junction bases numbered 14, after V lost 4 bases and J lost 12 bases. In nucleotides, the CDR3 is TGTGCCAGCAGTTACCCCCCTCTATCTAGCGGGGTACAGTATTTT. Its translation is CASSYPPLSSGVQYF. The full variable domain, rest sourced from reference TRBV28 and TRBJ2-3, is DVKVTQSSRYLVKRTGEKVFLECVQDMDHENMFWYRQDPGLGLRLIYFSYDVKMKEKGDIPEGYSVSREKKERFSLILESASTNQTSMYLCASSYPPLSSGVQYFGPGTRLTVL.

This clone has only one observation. CDR3 nucleotides: TGTGCCAGCAGCGTTAAGACAGGTTTTAACACTGAAGCTTTCTTT. Its protein is CASSVKTGFNTEAFF. This chain joins TRBV9 and TRBJ1-1; TRBD1 is a possible D gene (6 bases). Per germline, CDR1 SGDLS and CDR2 YYNGEE. This CDR3 has 15 amino acids. V was trimmed by 2 bases and J by 2 bases, leaving 13 bases between them.

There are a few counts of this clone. The CDR3 DNA follows: TGTGCCAGCAGTCCCCAAACAAAACTAGCGGGAGGATGGGAGACCCAGTACTTC. Translating gives CASSPQTKLAGGWETQYF. V and J are TRBV27 and TRBJ2-5, with 12 bases aligning to TRBD2. The ends lost 5 bases at V and 5 bases at J; junction bases unmatched: 15. The germline CDR1 and CDR2 sequences are MNHEY and SMNVEV (reference sequence). The length of the CDR3 is 18 residues.

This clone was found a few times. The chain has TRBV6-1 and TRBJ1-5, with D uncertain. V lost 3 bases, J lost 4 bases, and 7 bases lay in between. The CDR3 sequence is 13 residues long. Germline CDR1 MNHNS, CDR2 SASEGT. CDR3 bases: TGTGCCAGCAGTGAGGGCACTAATCAGCCCCAGCATTTT. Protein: CASSEGTNQPQHF.

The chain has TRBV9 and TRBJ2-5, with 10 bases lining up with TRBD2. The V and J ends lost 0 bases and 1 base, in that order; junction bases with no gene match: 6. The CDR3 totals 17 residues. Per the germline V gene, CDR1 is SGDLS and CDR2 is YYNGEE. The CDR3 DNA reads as TGTGCCAGCAGCGTAGATCCAGCGGGGGGGATCCAAGAGACCCAGTACTTC. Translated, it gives CASSVDPAGGIQETQYF.

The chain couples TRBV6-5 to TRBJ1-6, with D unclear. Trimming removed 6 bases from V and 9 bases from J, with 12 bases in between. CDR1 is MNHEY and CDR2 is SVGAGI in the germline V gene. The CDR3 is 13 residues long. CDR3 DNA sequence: TGTGCCAGCAGCCTTCCCCAAGCTTCACCCCTCCACTTT. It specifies CASSLPQASPLHF.

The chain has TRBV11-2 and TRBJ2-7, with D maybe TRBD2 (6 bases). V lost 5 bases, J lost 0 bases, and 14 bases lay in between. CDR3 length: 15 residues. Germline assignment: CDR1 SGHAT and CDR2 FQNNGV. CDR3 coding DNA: TGTGCCAGCAGCCAGGGACTCGCAAGCTCCTACGAGCAGTACTTC. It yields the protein CASSQGLASSYEQYF.

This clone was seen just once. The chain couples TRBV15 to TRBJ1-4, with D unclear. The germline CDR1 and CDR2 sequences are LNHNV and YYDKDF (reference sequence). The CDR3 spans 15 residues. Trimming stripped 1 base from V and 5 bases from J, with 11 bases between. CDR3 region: CATSRAPFRNEKLFF. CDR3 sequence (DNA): TGTGCCACCAGCAGAGCCCCCTTTCGGAATGAAAAACTGTTTTTT.

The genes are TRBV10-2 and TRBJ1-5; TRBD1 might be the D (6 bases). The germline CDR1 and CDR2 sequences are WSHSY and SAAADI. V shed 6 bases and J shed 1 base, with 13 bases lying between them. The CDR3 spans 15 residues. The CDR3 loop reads CASRGGQVSNQPQHF. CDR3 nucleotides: TGCGCCAGCAGGGGGGGGCAGGTGAGCAATCAGCCCCAGCATTTT.

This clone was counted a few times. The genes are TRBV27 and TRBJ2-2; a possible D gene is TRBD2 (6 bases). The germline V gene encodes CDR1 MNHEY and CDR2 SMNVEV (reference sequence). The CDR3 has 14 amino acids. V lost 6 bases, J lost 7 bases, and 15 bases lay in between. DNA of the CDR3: TGTGCCAGCAGGGATAGCGGCAGATACGGGGAGCTGTTTTTT. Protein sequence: CASRDSGRYGELFF.

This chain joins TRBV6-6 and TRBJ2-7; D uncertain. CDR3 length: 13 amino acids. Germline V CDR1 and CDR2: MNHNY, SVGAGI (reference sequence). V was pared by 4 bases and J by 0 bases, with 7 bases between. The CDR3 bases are TGTGCCAGCAGTTGGCGGCCCTCCTACGAGCAGTACTTC. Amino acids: CASSWRPSYEQYF.

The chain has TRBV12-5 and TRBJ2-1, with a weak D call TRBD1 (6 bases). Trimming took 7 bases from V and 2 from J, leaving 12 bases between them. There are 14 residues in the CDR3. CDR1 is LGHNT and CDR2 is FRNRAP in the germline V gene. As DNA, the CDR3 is TGTGCTAGTGCTACGGGACAAGCCTACAATGAGCAGTTCTTC. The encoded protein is CASATGQAYNEQFF.

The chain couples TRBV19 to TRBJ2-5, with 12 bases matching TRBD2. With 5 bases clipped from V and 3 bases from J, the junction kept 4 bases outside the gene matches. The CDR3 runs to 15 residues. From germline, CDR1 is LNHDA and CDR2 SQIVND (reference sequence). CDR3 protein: CASSWTSGKEETQYF. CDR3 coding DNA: TGTGCCAGTAGTTGGACTAGCGGGAAAGAAGAGACCCAGTACTTC.

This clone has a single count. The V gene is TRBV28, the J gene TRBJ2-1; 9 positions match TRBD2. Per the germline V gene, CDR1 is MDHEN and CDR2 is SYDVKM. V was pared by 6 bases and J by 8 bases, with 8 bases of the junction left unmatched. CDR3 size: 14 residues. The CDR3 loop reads CASRGGRGKDEQFF. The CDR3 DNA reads TGTGCCAGCAGAGGCGGGAGGGGAAAGGATGAGCAGTTCTTC.

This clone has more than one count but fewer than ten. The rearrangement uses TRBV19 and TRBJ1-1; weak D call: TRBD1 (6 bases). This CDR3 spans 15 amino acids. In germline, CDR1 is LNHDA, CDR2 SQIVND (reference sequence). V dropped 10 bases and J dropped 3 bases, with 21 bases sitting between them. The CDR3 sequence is CATKWGRVRDTEAFF. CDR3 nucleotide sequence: TGTGCCACGAAGTGGGGGCGCGTGAGGGACACTGAAGCTTTCTTT.

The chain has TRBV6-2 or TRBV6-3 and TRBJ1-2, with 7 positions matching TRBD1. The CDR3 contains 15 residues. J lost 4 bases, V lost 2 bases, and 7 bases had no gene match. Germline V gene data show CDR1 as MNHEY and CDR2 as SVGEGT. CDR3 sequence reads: CASSYTRTGSYGYTF. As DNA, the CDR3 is TGTGCCAGCAGTTACACACGGACAGGCTCCTATGGCTACACCTTC.

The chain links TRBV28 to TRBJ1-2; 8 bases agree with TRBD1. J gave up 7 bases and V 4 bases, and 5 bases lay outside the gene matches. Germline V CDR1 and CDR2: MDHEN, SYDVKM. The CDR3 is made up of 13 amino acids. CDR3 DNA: TGTGCCAGCAGTTCGGGACAGGCCTTTGGCTACACCTTC. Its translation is CASSSGQAFGYTF.

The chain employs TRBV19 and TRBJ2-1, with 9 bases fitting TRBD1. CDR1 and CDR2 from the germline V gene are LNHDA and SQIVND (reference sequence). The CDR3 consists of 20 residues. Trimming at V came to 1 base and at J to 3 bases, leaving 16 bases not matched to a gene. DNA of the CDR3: TGTGCCAGTAGTATAGGGGGGACAGGGACCGGGAGGACACTCTACAATGAGCAGTTCTTC. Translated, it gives CASSIGGTGTGRTLYNEQFF.

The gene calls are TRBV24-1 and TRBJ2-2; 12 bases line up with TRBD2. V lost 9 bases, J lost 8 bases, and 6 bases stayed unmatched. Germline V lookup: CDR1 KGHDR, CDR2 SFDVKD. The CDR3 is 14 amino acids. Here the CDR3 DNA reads TGTGCCACCCGGACTAGCGGGATAGCTGGGGAGCTGTTTTTT. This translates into CATRTSGIAGELFF.